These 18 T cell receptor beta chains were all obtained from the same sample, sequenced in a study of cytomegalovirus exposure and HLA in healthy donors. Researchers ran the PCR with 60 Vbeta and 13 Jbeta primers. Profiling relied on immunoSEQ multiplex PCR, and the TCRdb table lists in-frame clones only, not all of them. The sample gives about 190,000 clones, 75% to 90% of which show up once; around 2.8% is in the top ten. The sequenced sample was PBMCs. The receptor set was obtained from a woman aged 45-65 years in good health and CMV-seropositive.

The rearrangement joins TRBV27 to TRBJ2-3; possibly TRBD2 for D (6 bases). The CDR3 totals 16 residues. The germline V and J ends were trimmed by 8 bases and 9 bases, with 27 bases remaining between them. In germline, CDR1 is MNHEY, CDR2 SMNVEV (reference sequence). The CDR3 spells CASSKVAGRRIRTQYF. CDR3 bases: TGTGCCAGCTCGAAAGTTGCGGGGCGGAGGATAAGGACGCAGTATTTT.

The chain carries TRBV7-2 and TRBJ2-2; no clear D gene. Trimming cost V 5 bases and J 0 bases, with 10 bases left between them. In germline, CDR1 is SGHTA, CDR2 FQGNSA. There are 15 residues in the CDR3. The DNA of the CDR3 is TGTGCCAGCAGCCCGCACAGCTCGAACACCGGGGAGCTGTTTTTT. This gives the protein CASSPHSSNTGELFF. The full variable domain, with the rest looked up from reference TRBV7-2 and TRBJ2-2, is GAGVSQSPSNKVTEKGKDVELRCDPISGHTALYWYRQSLGQGLEFLIYFQGNSAPDKSGLPSDRFSAERTGGSVSTLTIQRTQQEDSAVYLCASSPHSSNTGELFFGEGSRLTVL.

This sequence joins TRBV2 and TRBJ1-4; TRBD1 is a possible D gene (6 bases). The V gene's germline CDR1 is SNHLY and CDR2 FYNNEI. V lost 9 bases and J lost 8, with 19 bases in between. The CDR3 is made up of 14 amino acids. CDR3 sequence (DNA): TGTGCCAGTGAACAGGACAGCTTTGGGGAAAAACTGTTTTTT. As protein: CASEQDSFGEKLFF.

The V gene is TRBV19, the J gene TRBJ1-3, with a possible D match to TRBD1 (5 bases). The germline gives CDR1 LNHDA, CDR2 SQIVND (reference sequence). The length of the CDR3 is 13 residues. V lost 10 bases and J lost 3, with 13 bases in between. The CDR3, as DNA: TGTGCCACCGCCGGGGGAGGTGGAAACACCATATATTTT. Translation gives CATAGGGGNTIYF.

CDR3 DNA: TGTGCCAGCAGCCCCTCAGGGGCGGGTACCGGGGAGCTGTTTTTT. It is translated as CASSPSGAGTGELFF. The chain combines TRBV7-3 with TRBJ2-2, with D possibly being TRBD1 (6 bases). The CDR3 sequence is 15 residues long. Germline loops: CDR1 SGHTA, CDR2 FQGTGA. V lost 5 bases to trimming and J lost 5 bases, with 15 bases between them.

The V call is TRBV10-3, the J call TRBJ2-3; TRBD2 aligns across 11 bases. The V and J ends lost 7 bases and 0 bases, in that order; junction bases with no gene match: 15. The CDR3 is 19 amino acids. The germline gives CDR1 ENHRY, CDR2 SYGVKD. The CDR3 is CAIMNSGGAKIGSTDTQYF. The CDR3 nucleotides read TGTGCCATCATGAATAGCGGGGGGGCCAAAATAGGGAGCACAGATACGCAGTATTTT.

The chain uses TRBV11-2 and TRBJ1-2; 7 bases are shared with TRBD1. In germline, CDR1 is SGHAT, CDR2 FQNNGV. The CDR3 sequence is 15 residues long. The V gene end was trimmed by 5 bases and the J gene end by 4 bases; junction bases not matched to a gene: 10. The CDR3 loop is CASSPDRRDPYGYTF. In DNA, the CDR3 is TGTGCCAGCAGCCCGGACAGGCGGGATCCCTATGGCTACACCTTC.

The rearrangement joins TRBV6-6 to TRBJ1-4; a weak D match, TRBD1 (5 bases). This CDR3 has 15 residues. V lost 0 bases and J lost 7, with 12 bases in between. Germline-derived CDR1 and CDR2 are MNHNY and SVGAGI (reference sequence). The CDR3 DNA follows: TGTGCCAGCAGTTACTCGGGCAGGGCGATTGAAAAACTGTTTTTT. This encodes CASSYSGRAIEKLFF.

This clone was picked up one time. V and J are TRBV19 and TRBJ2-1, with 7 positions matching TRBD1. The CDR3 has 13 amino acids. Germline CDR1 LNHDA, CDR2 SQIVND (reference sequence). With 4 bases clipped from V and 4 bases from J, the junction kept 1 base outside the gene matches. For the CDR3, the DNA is TGTGCCAGTAGTACGACAGGGTACAATGAGCAGTTCTTC. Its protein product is CASSTTGYNEQFF.

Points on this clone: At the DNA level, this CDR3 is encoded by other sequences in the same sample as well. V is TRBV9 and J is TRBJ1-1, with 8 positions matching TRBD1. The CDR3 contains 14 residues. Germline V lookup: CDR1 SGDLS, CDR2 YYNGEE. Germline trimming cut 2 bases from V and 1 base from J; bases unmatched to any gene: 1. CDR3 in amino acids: CASSVGTGNTEAFF. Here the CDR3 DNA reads TGTGCCAGCAGCGTCGGGACAGGGAACACTGAAGCTTTCTTT.

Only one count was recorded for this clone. The CDR3: CASSYRLANSYNEQFF. As DNA, the CDR3 is TGTGCCAGCAGTTACCGACTAGCGAATTCCTACAATGAGCAGTTCTTC. The V and J genes are TRBV6-5 and TRBJ2-1, with 8 bases that match TRBD2. Trimming cost V 2 bases and J 1 base; bases outside gene matches: 4. The CDR3 runs 16 residues. Per germline, CDR1 MNHEY and CDR2 SVGAGI.

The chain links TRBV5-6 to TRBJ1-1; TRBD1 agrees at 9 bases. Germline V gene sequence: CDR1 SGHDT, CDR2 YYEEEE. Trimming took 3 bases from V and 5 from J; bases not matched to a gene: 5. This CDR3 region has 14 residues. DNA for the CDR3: TGTGCCAGCAGCTACGGGACAGGGTCTACTGAAGCTTTCTTT. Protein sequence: CASSYGTGSTEAFF.

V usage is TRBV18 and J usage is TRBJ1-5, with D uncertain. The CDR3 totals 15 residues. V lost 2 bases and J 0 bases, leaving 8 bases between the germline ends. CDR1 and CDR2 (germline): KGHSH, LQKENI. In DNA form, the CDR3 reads TGTGCCAGCTCACCAGGGGAGGGTAGCAATCAGCCCCAGCATTTT. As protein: CASSPGEGSNQPQHF.

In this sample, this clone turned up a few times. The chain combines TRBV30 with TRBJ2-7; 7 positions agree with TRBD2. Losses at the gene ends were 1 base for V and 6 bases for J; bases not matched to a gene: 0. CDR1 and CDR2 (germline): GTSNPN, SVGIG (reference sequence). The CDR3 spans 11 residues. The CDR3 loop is CAWSGGGEQYF. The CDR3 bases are TGTGCCTGGAGTGGGGGGGGCGAGCAGTACTTC.

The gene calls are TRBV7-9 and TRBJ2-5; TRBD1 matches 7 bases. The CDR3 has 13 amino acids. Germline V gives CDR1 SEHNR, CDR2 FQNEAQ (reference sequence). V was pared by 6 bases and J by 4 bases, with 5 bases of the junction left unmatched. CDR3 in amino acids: CASRATGRETQYF. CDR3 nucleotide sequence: TGTGCCAGCAGAGCGACAGGGCGAGAGACCCAGTACTTC.

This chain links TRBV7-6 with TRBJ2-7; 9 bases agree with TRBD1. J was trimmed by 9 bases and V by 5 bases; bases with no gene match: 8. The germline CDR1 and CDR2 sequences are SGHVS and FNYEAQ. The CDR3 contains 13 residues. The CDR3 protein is CASSTGQGEVQYF. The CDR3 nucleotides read TGTGCCAGCAGCACGGGACAGGGTGAGGTGCAGTACTTC.

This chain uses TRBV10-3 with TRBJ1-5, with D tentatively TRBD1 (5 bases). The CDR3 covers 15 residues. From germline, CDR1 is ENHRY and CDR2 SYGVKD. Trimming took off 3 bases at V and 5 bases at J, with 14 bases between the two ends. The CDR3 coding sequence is TGTGCCATCAGTGATGGGGGGGTGGGGGATCAGCCCCAGCATTTT. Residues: CAISDGGVGDQPQHF.

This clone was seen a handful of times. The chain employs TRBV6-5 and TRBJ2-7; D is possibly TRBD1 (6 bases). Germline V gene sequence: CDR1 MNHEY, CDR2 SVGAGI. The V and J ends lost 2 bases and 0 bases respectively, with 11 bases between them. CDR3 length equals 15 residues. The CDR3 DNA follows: TGTGCCAGCAGTTACACCGGACAGAGCTCCTACGAGCAGTACTTC. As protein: CASSYTGQSSYEQYF.